These 5 T cell receptor beta chains share one sample of origin, sequenced in a study of blood T cell repertoires in COVID-19. The data were produced by immunoSEQ multiplex PCR, yet TCRdb's version contains in-frame clones alone and is incomplete. The table lists around 150,000 clones, around nine tenths of them singletons. The sample comprised peripheral blood. All receptors come from a woman between 35 and 50 years old with acute or convalescent COVID-19.

The chain combines TRBV4-1 with TRBJ1-4; 8 nucleotides match TRBD1. From germline, CDR1 is MGHRA and CDR2 YSYEKL. The CDR3 is 14 amino acids. J gave up 7 bases and V 2 bases, and 3 bases lay outside the gene matches. This chain's CDR3 is CASSQHRGSEKLFF. The CDR3 DNA sequence: TGCGCCAGCAGCCAACACAGGGGGAGTGAAAAACTGTTTTTT.

The V and J genes are TRBV7-3 and TRBJ1-2, with 9 nucleotides matching TRBD1. The V gene end was trimmed by 5 bases and the J gene end by 6 bases; junction bases not matched to a gene: 4. CDR3 length equals 13 residues. CDR1 is SGHTA, CDR2 FQGTGA, per germline. Here the CDR3 reads CASSRGTGHGYTF. CDR3 in DNA: TGTGCCAGCAGCCGCGGGACAGGGCATGGCTACACCTTC.

The chain is built from TRBV6-6 and TRBJ1-2, with 9 bases lining up with TRBD1. CDR3 length: 13 amino acids. V lost 5 bases to trimming and J lost 6 bases; unmatched junction nucleotides: 4. Germline-derived CDR1 and CDR2 are MNHNY and SVGAGI (reference sequence). This CDR3 is CASSGTGGNGYTF. The CDR3 region has the DNA TGTGCCAGCAGTGGAACAGGGGGCAATGGCTACACCTTC.

This chain uses TRBV9 with TRBJ2-3; D unresolved. The V and J ends lost 0 bases and 7 bases respectively, with 12 bases between them. Germline CDR1 is SGDLS and CDR2 is YYNGEE. The CDR3 covers 14 residues. CDR3 DNA sequence: TGTGCCAGCAGCGTAGGGTCCAGTCGAAATACGCAGTATTTT. It codes for CASSVGSSRNTQYF. Full variable domain (outside the CDR3, taken from reference TRBV9 and TRBJ2-3): DSGVTQTPKHLITATGQRVTLRCSPRSGDLSVYWYQQSLDQGLQFLIQYYNGEERAKGNILERFSAQQFPDLHSELNLSSLELGDSALYFCASSVGSSRNTQYFGPGTRLTVL.

The gene calls are TRBV7-2 and TRBJ2-1; D uncertain. V dropped 2 bases and J dropped 1 base, with 12 bases sitting between them. CDR3 length equals 16 residues. CDR1 and CDR2 (germline): SGHTA, FQGNSA. CDR3 in DNA: TGTGCCAGCAGCTTACATCCCGGAGCGTCCTACAATGAGCAGTTCTTC. Translated, it gives CASSLHPGASYNEQFF.